This T cell receptor beta chain appears in the sequencing data of a study of blood T cell repertoires in COVID-19. Using immunoSEQ multiplex PCR, the repertoire was profiled, and TCRdb retains in-frame clones only, with some absent. Here the sample spans roughly 260,000 clones, about 91% being singletons. Sequences were obtained from peripheral blood. The TCR was taken from a person aged 18 to 35 with COVID-19, enrolled during active disease.

The CDR3 DNA reads TGCGCCAGCAGGTCTACAGGGGGCGGCTACACCTTC. It translates to CASRSTGGGYTF. The V gene is TRBV4-3, the J gene TRBJ1-2; TRBD1 matches 9 bases. CDR1 LGHNA and CDR2 YSLEER come from the germline V gene. The CDR3 consists of 12 residues. The junction had 4 bases not matched to a gene; V was cut back by 6 bases and J by 8 bases.